The 26 T cell receptor beta chains listed next were all sequenced from one sample in a study of Graves' ophthalmopathy and Graves' hyperthyroidism. RNA transcripts provided the template for amplifying TCR beta CDR3 regions. HTBI primers served in a first-round RT-PCR, which a second-round multiplex PCR followed. Via MiXCR, TCRdb re-called the multiplex PCR reads, giving one row per CDR3 protein. The sample lists about 210,000 distinct CDR3 sequences, roughly 27% occurring once. Sequencing was carried out using peripheral blood. The source is a man aged 45-65 years with Graves' ophthalmopathy.

This clonotype was seen ten or more times. This chain uses TRBV6-5 with TRBJ2-3; D is unresolved. Trimming stripped 4 bases from V and 3 bases from J, with 11 bases between. The germline gives CDR1 MNHEY, CDR2 SVGAGI. The CDR3 covers 14 residues. In nucleotides, the CDR3 is TGTGCCAGCAGTTTCCCAGGAGCGACAGATACGCAGTATTTT. It encodes CASSFPGATDTQYF.

The count of this clonotype is one. The V call is TRBV10-3, the J call TRBJ2-5, with 7 nucleotides matching TRBD1. With 11 bases clipped from V and 4 bases from J, the junction kept 7 bases outside the gene matches. The CDR3 totals 12 residues. Germline V gene data show CDR1 as ENHRY and CDR2 as SYGVKD. The chain's CDR3 is CASTGERETQYF. CDR3 sequence (DNA): TGTGCCTCAACAGGGGAACGAGAGACCCAGTACTTC.

This clonotype was seen ten or more times. The rearrangement uses TRBV29-1 and TRBJ2-7; no clear D gene. V was clipped by 1 base and J by 5 bases, with 6 bases between them. This CDR3 has 11 amino acids. Germline CDR1 reads SQVTM; CDR2 reads ANQGSEA. The CDR3, as DNA: TGCAGCGTTGAAGTGGGGAACGAGCAGTACTTC. Protein product: CSVEVGNEQYF.

This clonotype was recorded at least ten times. The gene calls are TRBV7-2 and TRBJ2-5; 9 nucleotides agree with TRBD2. V shed 6 bases and J 1 base; nucleotides not matched to a gene: 15. Germline V gives CDR1 SGHTA, CDR2 FQGNSA. The length of the CDR3 is 18 residues. Here the CDR3 DNA reads TGTGCCAGCAGTTCCAATCCCTCTAGCGGGATGGGCCAAGAGACCCAGTACTTC. Protein product: CASSSNPSSGMGQETQYF. The variable domain in full, with the rest retrieved from reference TRBV7-2 and TRBJ2-5, is GAGVSQSPSNKVTEKGKDVELRCDPISGHTALYWYRQSLGQGLEFLIYFQGNSAPDKSGLPSDRFSAERTGGSVSTLTIQRTQQEDSAVYLCASSSNPSSGMGQETQYFGPGTRLLVL.

The chain carries TRBV28 and TRBJ1-2; perhaps TRBD1 as D (5 bases). The CDR3 loop spans 14 amino acids. Trimming pared 0 bases from V and 8 bases from J, leaving 13 bases between. From germline, CDR1 is MDHEN and CDR2 SYDVKM. The CDR3 DNA reads TGTGCCAGCAGTTTATGGGGGCGAGGCGGAGGCTACACCTTC. Its protein product is CASSLWGRGGGYTF.

V and J are TRBV6-5 and TRBJ1-5; D possibly corresponds to TRBD1 (5 bases). This CDR3 has 15 residues. The germline CDR1 and CDR2 sequences are MNHEY and SVGAGI. V was shortened by 0 bases and J by 5 bases, with 11 bases between the two germline ends. Here the CDR3 reads CASSYSAGLDQPQHF. The CDR3 nucleotides read TGTGCCAGCAGTTACTCCGCAGGGCTGGATCAGCCCCAGCATTTT.

This sequence joins TRBV15 and TRBJ2-5, with unresolved D. Trimming shortened V by 0 bases and J by 8 bases, and 16 bases separated the two germline ends. The CDR3 runs 15 residues. Germline V gene lookup returns CDR1 LNHNV and CDR2 YYDKDF (reference sequence). As DNA, the CDR3 is TGTGCCACCAGCAGAGATCCCGGCTTAGTTGGTACCCAGTACTTC. As protein: CATSRDPGLVGTQYF. Together with reference TRBV15 and TRBJ2-5, the CDR3 gives the full variable domain: DAMVIQNPRYQVTQFGKPVTLSCSQTLNHNVMYWYQQKSSQAPKLLFHYYDKDFNNEADTPDNFQSRRPNTSFCFLDIRSPGLGDTAMYLCATSRDPGLVGTQYFGPGTRLLVL.

The rearrangement uses TRBV27 and TRBJ2-7; 7 bases match TRBD1. The CDR3 runs 16 residues. CDR1 is MNHEY and CDR2 is SMNVEV in the germline V gene (reference sequence). Trimming removed 5 bases from V and 2 bases from J; junction bases left unmatched: 12. CDR3 in DNA: TGTGCCAGCAGTGTGGCTACAGGGGCAATTGCCTACGAGCAGTACTTC. Its translation: CASSVATGAIAYEQYF.

This clonotype came up many times. The rearrangement links TRBV3-1 to TRBJ1-2; possibly TRBD1 for D (5 bases). V lost 1 base to trimming and J lost 5 bases, with 14 bases between them. CDR3 size: 15 residues. Germline V gene lookup returns CDR1 LGHDT and CDR2 YNNKEL (reference sequence). Here the CDR3 reads CASSQGSGTKYGYTF. DNA of the CDR3: TGTGCCAGCAGCCAAGGATCAGGGACCAAATATGGCTACACCTTC.

This clonotype has at least ten counts. The V call is TRBV20-1, the J call TRBJ2-2; 7 bases are shared with TRBD1. Germline CDR1 DFQATT, CDR2 SNEGSKA (reference sequence). Trimming at V came to 5 bases and at J to 4 bases, leaving 7 bases not matched to a gene. The CDR3 covers 14 residues. As DNA, the CDR3 is TGCAGTGCTCCGGACAGGCTAACCACCGGGGAGCTGTTTTTT. It is translated as CSAPDRLTTGELFF.

This clonotype appeared many times. This chain links TRBV12-5 with TRBJ2-2, with D possibly being TRBD1 or TRBD2 (6 bases each). Germline lookup yields CDR1 LGHNT and CDR2 FRNRAP. Between the trimmed V and J ends, which lost 3 bases and 5 bases, there was a span of 13 bases. This CDR3 has 15 residues. The CDR3 sequence is CASGLGGSLTGELFF. The CDR3 DNA reads TGTGCTAGTGGTTTAGGGGGGAGTCTGACCGGGGAGCTGTTTTTT.

The chain recombines TRBV28 with TRBJ1-6; 8 nucleotides align to TRBD1. Losses at the gene ends were 6 bases for V and 6 bases for J; bases not matched to a gene: 7. The germline V gene encodes CDR1 MDHEN and CDR2 SYDVKM. CDR3 length equals 15 residues. The CDR3 DNA follows: TGTGCCAGCAGGTCAGGGGGCGCGGGTAATTCACCCCTCCACTTT. As protein: CASRSGGAGNSPLHF.

This rearrangement joins TRBV29-1 to TRBJ2-7; D possibly corresponds to TRBD1 (6 bases). The germline CDR1 and CDR2 sequences are SQVTM and ANQGSEA. This CDR3 contains 10 residues. V gave up 7 bases and J gave up 5 bases, with 9 bases separating them. CDR3 sequence (DNA): TGCAGCGCCAGGGACAACGAGCAGTACTTC. Translation gives CSARDNEQYF.

This chain links TRBV7-3 with TRBJ1-5; maybe TRBD1 (5 bases). Germline assignment: CDR1 SGHTA and CDR2 FQGTGA. V was cut by 7 bases and J by 2 bases, with 12 bases left in between. CDR3 size: 14 residues. The DNA for the CDR3 is TGTGCCAGCACCCAGGACATGGGCAATCAGCCCCAGCATTTT. Encoded protein: CASTQDMGNQPQHF.

This clonotype was seen repeatedly, ten times or more. An end of the junction does not agree with germline; a read error may underlie this. The chain has TRBV7-9 and TRBJ1-3; D is undetermined. Germline V gene sequence: CDR1 SEHNR, CDR2 FQNEAQ (reference sequence). The CDR3 runs 15 residues. In nucleotides, the CDR3 is TGTGCCAGCAGGTCAGCGGGAGTAGCTGGAAACACCGTATATTTT. It encodes CASRSAGVAGNTVYF.

This rearrangement joins TRBV12-3 or TRBV12-4 to TRBJ1-3; TRBD1 matches at 7 bases. The CDR3 length is 13 residues. Unmatched junction bases numbered 3, after V lost 3 bases and J lost 7 bases. The CDR3 sequence: CASSFTQGNTIYF. CDR3 coding DNA: TGTGCCAGCAGTTTTACACAGGGGAACACCATATATTTT.

The CDR3 DNA reads as TGTGCCAGCAGTTTAGGAGACAGGGTCGGGACCGGGGAGCTGTTTTTT. This codes for CASSLGDRVGTGELFF. The V and J genes are TRBV12-3 or TRBV12-4 and TRBJ2-2; TRBD1 matches at 7 bases. This CDR3 comprises 16 residues. After removal of 1 base from V and 5 bases from J, the junction contained 7 bases not matched to a gene.

J is TRBJ2-5 and V is TRBV19; D may match TRBD1 or TRBD2 (5 bases each). Germline V gene data show CDR1 as LNHDA and CDR2 as SQIVND (reference sequence). This CDR3 has 13 amino acids. Trimming shortened V by 3 bases and J by 3 bases, and 8 bases separated the two germline ends. CDR3 nucleotide sequence: TGTGCCAGTAGTATCGGGACGGAAGAGACCCAGTACTTC. It is translated as CASSIGTEETQYF. The entire variable domain, with the rest obtained from reference TRBV19 and TRBJ2-5, is as follows: DGGITQSPKYLFRKEGQNVTLSCEQNLNHDAMYWYRQDPGQGLRLIYYSQIVNDFQKGDIAEGYSVSREKKESFPLTVTSAQKNPTAFYLCASSIGTEETQYFGPGTRLLVL.

This clonotype has a count of ten or more. This sequence joins TRBV11-2 and TRBJ2-5; no clear D. Looked up from germline, CDR1 is SGHAT and CDR2 is FQNNGV. Trimming stripped 0 bases from V and 5 bases from J, with 4 bases between. This CDR3 region has 12 residues. Here the CDR3 reads CASSLDVETQYF. In DNA form, the CDR3 reads TGTGCCAGCAGCTTAGACGTGGAGACCCAGTACTTC.

The chain carries TRBV27 and TRBJ2-7; 9 bases match TRBD2. V shed 2 bases and J 0 bases; nucleotides not matched to a gene: 8. The CDR3 is made up of 17 amino acids. Germline V lookup: CDR1 MNHEY, CDR2 SMNVEV (reference sequence). CDR3: CASSLGRAGGISYEQYF. The CDR3 region has the DNA TGTGCCAGCAGTTTAGGGAGGGCGGGAGGGATCTCCTACGAGCAGTACTTC.

This clonotype occurred many times. This chain links TRBV6-2 or TRBV6-3 with TRBJ2-7; possibly TRBD2 for D (5 bases). V was trimmed by 6 bases and J by 3 bases, leaving 15 bases between them. CDR1 MNHEY and CDR2 SVGEGT come from the germline V gene. The length of the CDR3 is 14 residues. CDR3 in DNA: TGTGCCAGCAGCCGAGGGATCCAAATCTACGAGCAGTACTTC. It encodes CASSRGIQIYEQYF.

There are many counts of this clonotype. The chain is built from TRBV5-1 and TRBJ2-2, with D unresolved. The germline V gene has CDR1 SGHRS and CDR2 YFSETQ. The CDR3 loop spans 15 amino acids. The V end lost 3 bases, the J end lost 8 bases, and 17 bases lay between the germline ends. CDR3 protein: CASSSVGVLEGELFF. The CDR3 region has the DNA TGCGCCAGCAGCTCCGTCGGAGTTCTTGAAGGGGAGCTGTTTTTT.

Details on this clonotype: At one of its ends the junction is not consistent with the germline gene, which may arise from a read error. The chain links TRBV28 to TRBJ2-5; maybe TRBD1 (6 bases). The germline V gene encodes CDR1 MDHEN and CDR2 SYDVKM. CDR3 length: 15 amino acids. CDR3: CASSLGQTGQETQCF. As DNA, the CDR3 is TGTGCCAGCAGTTTAGGACAGACGGGTCAAGAGACCCAGTGCTTC.

This CDR3 reads CASSEPGVGYTF. Here the CDR3 DNA reads TGTGCCAGCAGTGAGCCCGGGGTAGGCTACACCTTC. This sequence joins TRBV6-1 and TRBJ1-2; D unresolved. Trimming removed 3 bases at V and 8 bases at J, with 10 bases between. The germline CDR1 and CDR2 sequences are MNHNS and SASEGT. The CDR3 length is 12 residues.

The V and J genes are TRBV6-1 and TRBJ2-7, with D maybe TRBD2 (6 bases). Trimming removed 4 bases from V and 2 bases from J, with 9 bases in between. Germline values: CDR1 MNHNS, CDR2 SASEGT. The CDR3 covers 13 residues. CDR3 DNA: TGTGCCAGCAGTGGGGAGGTCACCTACGAGCAGTACTTC. Translation: CASSGEVTYEQYF.

The chain employs TRBV11-2 and TRBJ2-7; TRBD2 matches at 7 bases. CDR1 and CDR2 from the germline V gene are SGHAT and FQNNGV. The CDR3 covers 17 residues. Trimming took 1 base from V and 2 from J; bases not matched to a gene: 11. CDR3: CASSLGTLGSGTYEQYF. CDR3 coding DNA: TGTGCCAGCAGCTTAGGAACTTTGGGGAGCGGGACCTACGAGCAGTACTTC.